The present T cell receptor beta chain was sequenced within a study of patients and donors after allogeneic stem cell transplantation. Germline V lookup: CDR1 SGHAT, CDR2 FQNNGV. Trimming took 1 base from V and 2 from J, leaving 12 bases between them. The length of the CDR3 is 15 residues. TCRdb reprocessed the RT-PCR reads with MiXCR, giving one entry per CDR3 protein. The sample includes 920,000 or so distinct CDR3 sequences, about 20% of them seen just once. This chain links TRBV11-2 with TRBJ2-7; D not resolved. The TCR sequence derives from a human donor who was either an allogeneic HSCT recipient or a stem cell or donor lymphocyte infusion donor (not recorded which). It is not recorded whose cells these are; they may come from a transplant donor. Sequencing was done on a sample of blood, either unsorted or a sorted T cell fraction (not recorded which). CDR3 nucleotide sequence: TGTGCCAGCAGCTTAGGGCAGTCGTGGACCTACGAGCAGTACTTC. As protein: CASSLGQSWTYEQYF. The variable domain in full, with the rest retrieved from reference TRBV11-2 and TRBJ2-7, is EAGVAQSPRYKIIEKRQSVAFWCNPISGHATLYWYQQILGQGPKLLIQFQNNGVVDDSQLPKDRFSAERLKGVDSTLKIQPAKLEDSAVYLCASSLGQSWTYEQYFGPGTRLTVT.